The clone carrying this T cell receptor beta chain appeared a single time. The data belong to a study of Ad26.COV2.S vaccination and SARS-CoV-2 variants. The overall study: Trial arm assignment for the donor was COV1001 Ad26.COV2.S. By the intramuscular route, Ad26.COV2.S was given once, or twice 56 days apart.

Method: immunoSEQ multiplex PCR; TCRdb's copy keeps in-frame clones and lacks some. The sample includes 350,000 to 600,000 clones, roughly nine tenths of them seen just once. Germline V gives CDR1 LNHDA, CDR2 SQIVND (reference sequence). V was trimmed by 3 bases and J by 4 bases, leaving 12 bases between them. This CDR3 has 14 residues. Treatment given: around 19 received Ad26.COV2.S at low or high dose, single or two shots; about 5 received placebo; per-sample allocation not given. Vaccine and placebo recipients were sampled on day 63 after the first injection. This person who donated was an adult of 18-55 years in Boston. The study used a vaccine consisting of an Ad26 vector that expressed Wuhan-strain SARS-CoV-2 spike.

The sequence derives from a person aged 18-60 years who received the Ad26.COV2.S COVID-19 vaccine or a placebo. The chain carries TRBV19 and TRBJ1-2; weak D call: TRBD1 (5 bases). Sequenced material: peripheral blood, taken in a trial of Ad26.COV2.S vaccine versus placebo. In DNA, the CDR3 is TGTGCCAGTAGTATGGGGCAGGGCAGCTATGGCTACACCTTC. Protein sequence: CASSMGQGSYGYTF.